A single sample gave rise to the 32 T cell receptor beta chains below, sequenced in a study of response to subunit inactivated influenza vaccine. TCRdb ran MiXCR on the RT-PCR reads and lists one entry per CDR3 protein. The data contain 860,000 or so distinct CDR3 sequences, over 20% of them singletons. Here the sequenced sample was PBMCs from blood, taken about 5 days after vaccination. All receptors derive from a man between 50 and 59 years old who received an inactivated influenza vaccine.

This clonotype appeared a few times. V and J are TRBV20-1 and TRBJ2-5; 9 bases fit TRBD2. Germline V lookup: CDR1 DFQATT, CDR2 SNEGSKA (reference sequence). This CDR3 comprises 18 residues. J gave up 0 bases and V 6 bases, and 17 bases lay outside the gene matches. CDR3: CSASRGGRVLMYQETQYF. In DNA, the CDR3 is TGCAGTGCCAGCAGGGGCGGGAGGGTCCTAATGTACCAAGAGACCCAGTACTTC.

This clonotype appeared a few times. The chain carries TRBV7-8 and TRBJ1-5; 8 positions agree with TRBD1. V trimming: 5 bases; J trimming: 6 bases; junction bases outside the gene matches: 6. CDR3 length: 14 amino acids. Germline lookup yields CDR1 SGHVS and CDR2 FQNEAQ. The chain's CDR3 is CASSPRQGTQPQHF. For the CDR3, the DNA is TGTGCCAGCAGCCCGCGACAGGGGACTCAGCCCCAGCATTTT.

The chain employs TRBV29-1 and TRBJ2-5; D remains unclear. Germline assignment: CDR1 SQVTM and CDR2 ANQGSEA. CDR3 length: 14 residues. The germline V and J ends were trimmed by 1 base and 3 bases, with 12 bases remaining between them. In nucleotides, the CDR3 is TGCAGCGTTGAAGGAAGGCAAGCAAAAGAGACCCAGTACTTC. Encoded protein: CSVEGRQAKETQYF.

The chain recombines TRBV6-1 with TRBJ2-7, with TRBD2 matching over 15 bases. The V gene's germline CDR1 is MNHNS and CDR2 SASEGT. The CDR3 runs to 14 residues. The trim removed 6 bases at V and 6 bases at J, leaving 3 bases unmatched. Here the CDR3 DNA reads TGTGCCAGCAGCCGGACTAGCGGGGGGGCCGAGCAGTACTTC. It translates to CASSRTSGGAEQYF.

CDR3 DNA sequence: TGCAGTGCTGCAAAGACAGGGGGCACCATATATTTT. Its translation: CSAAKTGGTIYF. The V and J genes are TRBV20-1 and TRBJ1-3, with 9 bases lining up with TRBD1. The trim removed 5 bases at V and 9 bases at J, leaving 5 bases unmatched. The CDR3 is made up of 12 amino acids. Germline CDR1 reads DFQATT; CDR2 reads SNEGSKA (reference sequence).

The J gene is TRBJ2-2, the V gene TRBV6-2 or TRBV6-3; weak D call: TRBD2 (7 bases). The germline V gene encodes CDR1 MNHEY and CDR2 SVGEGT. Trimming removed 7 bases from V and 4 bases from J, with 13 bases in between. The CDR3 is made up of 14 amino acids. CDR3 residues: CASMRGRSTGELFF. CDR3 nucleotides: TGTGCCAGCATGCGGGGGCGGAGCACCGGGGAGCTGTTTTTT.

V gene TRBV29-1 combines with J gene TRBJ1-2; a weak D match, TRBD1 (6 bases). The CDR3 is 11 amino acids. The germline V and J ends were trimmed by 3 bases and 8 bases, with 10 bases remaining between them. Germline assignment: CDR1 SQVTM and CDR2 ANQGSEA. The CDR3 here is CSVEGAGGYTF. The CDR3 DNA follows: TGCAGCGTTGAGGGGGCCGGCGGCTACACCTTC.

This clonotype has a handful of counts. The chain recombines TRBV12-3 or TRBV12-4 with TRBJ2-3; TRBD1 aligns across 7 bases. This CDR3 spans 16 amino acids. V lost 1 base to trimming and J lost 7 bases; unmatched junction nucleotides: 11. The CDR3 DNA reads TGTGCCAGCAGTTTAGGGACAGGAGGCTTTCTAAATACGCAGTATTTT. Translating it yields CASSLGTGGFLNTQYF.

Ten or more counts support this clonotype. The V call is TRBV12-3 or TRBV12-4, the J call TRBJ2-1, with 10 bases lining up with TRBD2. After removal of 6 bases from V and 5 bases from J, the junction contained 4 bases not matched to a gene. The CDR3 covers 14 residues. The DNA of the CDR3 is TGTGCCAGCAGGCCCGGGACTAGCGACAATGAGCAGTTCTTC. Amino acid sequence: CASRPGTSDNEQFF.

A note on this clonotype: The junction does not match germline at one end; this may be a read error. CDR3 in amino acids: CASSFGLYSNQPHHF. The CDR3, as DNA: TGTGCCAGCAGTTTCGGCCTATATAGCAATCAGCCCCACCATTTT. The chain carries TRBV12-3 or TRBV12-4 and TRBJ1-5; D ambiguous. The CDR3 is 15 amino acids.

This clonotype was seen only a few times. V usage is TRBV18 and J usage is TRBJ1-5; 10 positions agree with TRBD1. V was pared by 3 bases and J by 3 bases, with 5 bases of the junction left unmatched. The CDR3 has 16 amino acids. Germline V gene data show CDR1 as KGHSH and CDR2 as LQKENI. The CDR3 DNA reads as TGTGCCAGCTCACCGGCCGGGACAGGGGTCAATCAGCCCCAGCATTTT. Its translation: CASSPAGTGVNQPQHF.

The chain joins TRBV10-3 to TRBJ2-2, with TRBD1 identical over 7 bases. The junction had 10 bases not matched to a gene; V was cut back by 6 bases and J by 6 bases. CDR1 is ENHRY and CDR2 is SYGVKD in the germline V gene. The CDR3 is 15 residues long. CDR3 amino acids: CAISLQGSEAGELFF. For the CDR3, the DNA is TGTGCCATCAGCTTACAGGGGAGTGAGGCCGGGGAGCTGTTTTTT.

The chain links TRBV12-3 or TRBV12-4 to TRBJ1-3; the D gene is possibly TRBD1 (5 bases). The V end was cut by 4 bases, the J end by 2 bases, with 12 bases between. The CDR3 extends over 15 amino acids. The CDR3 nucleotides read TGTGCCAGCAGTTCCCCGGGGGGAACTGGAAACACCATATATTTT. It codes for CASSSPGGTGNTIYF.

This clonotype was counted between two and nine times. This chain links TRBV5-1 with TRBJ2-1; 9 bases map to TRBD2. This CDR3 comprises 15 residues. In germline, CDR1 is SGHRS, CDR2 YFSETQ. V was clipped by 2 bases and J by 10 bases; unmatched bases: 10. In DNA, the CDR3 is TGCGCCAGCAGCTTATCTGCGGGAGGGCCTAGAGAGCAGTTCTTC. Its translation is CASSLSAGGPREQFF.

The J gene is TRBJ2-7, the V gene TRBV6-2 or TRBV6-3; TRBD2 agrees at 11 bases. The V gene end was trimmed by 4 bases and the J gene end by 1 base; junction bases not matched to a gene: 9. Germline lookup yields CDR1 MNHEY and CDR2 SVGEGT. This CDR3 has 17 residues. The CDR3 DNA follows: TGTGCCAGCAGTTTGACTAGCGGGAAGGGCTTTTCCTACGAGCAGTACTTC. Protein: CASSLTSGKGFSYEQYF.

The table lists this clonotype with many counts. V and J are TRBV20-1 and TRBJ2-1; 7 bases align to TRBD2. This CDR3 region has 16 residues. Germline CDR1 and CDR2: DFQATT and SNEGSKA (reference sequence). V shed 5 bases and J 0 bases; nucleotides not matched to a gene: 10. The CDR3 here is CSAGKRGRHSYNEQFF. CDR3 nucleotides: TGCAGTGCTGGGAAGCGGGGCCGCCACTCCTACAATGAGCAGTTCTTC.

This clonotype came up many times. This rearrangement joins TRBV5-1 to TRBJ2-7, with a tentative D call TRBD2 (6 bases). V shed 0 bases and J shed 5 bases, with 12 bases lying between them. Germline V CDR1 and CDR2: SGHRS, YFSETQ. The CDR3 consists of 14 residues. In DNA, the CDR3 is TGCGCCAGCAGCTTGGCCGGGGGAGGCGACGAGCAGTACTTC. It translates to CASSLAGGGDEQYF. Using reference TRBV5-1 and TRBJ2-7 for the parts outside the CDR3, the full variable domain is KAGVTQTPRYLIKTRGQQVTLSCSPISGHRSVSWYQQTPGQGLQFLFEYFSETQRNKGNFPGRFSGRQFSNSRSEMNVSTLELGDSALYLCASSLAGGGDEQYFGPGTRLTVT.

V gene TRBV28 combines with J gene TRBJ2-1; possibly TRBD1 for D (5 bases). This CDR3 is built from 15 residues. V was trimmed by 3 bases and J by 7 bases, leaving 16 bases between them. Germline loops: CDR1 MDHEN, CDR2 SYDVKM. CDR3 sequence reads: CASSFRVKGRNEQFF. Written as DNA, the CDR3 is TGTGCCAGCAGTTTTCGGGTAAAGGGGCGGAATGAGCAGTTCTTC.

V and J are TRBV18 and TRBJ2-2; 7 bases line up with TRBD1. J gave up 0 bases and V 2 bases, and 3 bases lay outside the gene matches. Germline CDR1 is KGHSH and CDR2 is LQKENI. CDR3 length: 16 residues. Here the CDR3 reads CASSPWTGPNTGELFF. CDR3 DNA: TGTGCCAGCTCACCATGGACAGGCCCGAACACCGGGGAGCTGTTTTTT. The entire variable domain, with the rest obtained from reference TRBV18 and TRBJ2-2, is as follows: NAGVMQNPRHLVRRRGQEARLRCSPMKGHSHVYWYRQLPEEGLKFMVYLQKENIIDESGMPKERFSAEFPKEGPSILRIQQVVRGDSAAYFCASSPWTGPNTGELFFGEGSRLTVL.

The J gene is TRBJ2-3, the V gene TRBV6-2 or TRBV6-3, with 9 bases matching TRBD1. With 6 bases clipped from V and 5 bases from J, the junction kept 12 bases outside the gene matches. The CDR3 length is 16 residues. Germline values: CDR1 MNHEY, CDR2 SVGEGT. CDR3 sequence (DNA): TGTGCCAGCAGGCAAGACTCCGGGACAGGGAGAGATACGCAGTATTTT. Translated, it gives CASRQDSGTGRDTQYF.

This clonotype was picked up a small number of times. This chain uses TRBV11-1 with TRBJ2-1; no reliable D call. The V and J ends lost 0 bases and 2 bases respectively, with 23 bases between them. The CDR3 consists of 20 residues. CDR1 is SGHAT and CDR2 is FQDESV in the germline V gene (reference sequence). This chain's CDR3 is CASSLAKLWLKKQAYNEQFF. The CDR3 nucleotides read TGTGCCAGCAGCTTAGCGAAGCTTTGGCTGAAGAAGCAAGCCTACAATGAGCAGTTCTTC.

V is TRBV20-1 and J is TRBJ2-1; 8 nucleotides align to TRBD2. CDR1 and CDR2 (germline): DFQATT, SNEGSKA (reference sequence). This CDR3 has 15 amino acids. Germline trimming cut 5 bases from V and 4 bases from J; bases unmatched to any gene: 10. The CDR3 loop is CSAGRTSWYYNEQFF. The CDR3 bases are TGCAGTGCTGGACGGACTAGCTGGTATTACAATGAGCAGTTCTTC.

This clonotype has a handful of counts. The gene calls are TRBV10-1 and TRBJ1-5; D is uncertain. Looked up from germline, CDR1 is WNHNN and CDR2 is SYGVQD (reference sequence). Trimming cost V 8 bases and J 2 bases, with 19 bases left between them. This CDR3 has 16 amino acids. In nucleotides, the CDR3 is TGCGCCAGCCATTTCGAAGGGAAGGGCGGCAATCAGCCCCAGCATTTT. Its translation: CASHFEGKGGNQPQHF.

This clonotype showed up just a few times. J is TRBJ2-3 and V is TRBV7-6; TRBD2 agrees at 13 bases. From germline, CDR1 is SGHVS and CDR2 FNYEAQ. With 7 bases clipped from V and 0 bases from J, the junction kept 4 bases outside the gene matches. This CDR3 has 16 amino acids. The CDR3 loop reads CASKGLAGISTDTQYF. The CDR3 region has the DNA TGTGCCAGCAAGGGACTAGCGGGGATTAGCACAGATACGCAGTATTTT.

V and J are TRBV29-1 and TRBJ1-2; 7 bases align to TRBD1. This CDR3 is 14 amino acids long. Trimming took 3 bases from V and 6 from J; bases not matched to a gene: 10. Looked up from germline, CDR1 is SQVTM and CDR2 is ANQGSEA. The CDR3 nucleotides read TGCAGCGTTGAGACAGGGTGGTCTAGCCATGGCTACACCTTC. This codes for CSVETGWSSHGYTF.

This chain links TRBV6-5 with TRBJ2-7, with D maybe TRBD1 (6 bases). V was cut by 3 bases and J by 8 bases, with 23 bases left in between. This CDR3 has 16 amino acids. Germline loops: CDR1 MNHEY, CDR2 SVGAGI. CDR3 coding DNA: TGTGCCAGCAGTTATAGGCACCGGGACACCAAAACCAAGCAGTACTTC. Amino acid sequence: CASSYRHRDTKTKQYF.

This clonotype was seen a single time. J is TRBJ2-4 and V is TRBV6-1, with 7 bases lining up with TRBD1. Germline values: CDR1 MNHNS, CDR2 SASEGT. The CDR3 is 15 amino acids. The V gene end was trimmed by 6 bases and the J gene end by 7 bases; junction bases not matched to a gene: 12. CDR3 protein: CASSQGGPVGNIQYF. The CDR3 bases are TGTGCCAGCAGCCAAGGGGGCCCGGTGGGGAACATTCAGTACTTC.

This clonotype was picked up a small number of times. The gene calls are TRBV20-1 and TRBJ2-1, with 12 bases identical to TRBD2. With V trimmed by 1 base and J by 7 bases, 2 bases remained unmatched. Germline CDR1 is DFQATT and CDR2 is SNEGSKA (reference sequence). The CDR3 runs to 14 residues. The CDR3 sequence: CSARASGRVNEQFF. The CDR3, as DNA: TGCAGTGCTAGAGCTAGCGGGAGGGTAAATGAGCAGTTCTTC.

V is TRBV29-1 and J is TRBJ1-1; 7 bases map to TRBD1. This CDR3 is 12 amino acids long. Germline lookup yields CDR1 SQVTM and CDR2 ANQGSEA. Trimming at V came to 6 bases and at J to 5 bases, leaving 6 bases not matched to a gene. The DNA of the CDR3 is TGCAGCGTGGGACAGATGGAGACTGAAGCTTTCTTT. Translated: CSVGQMETEAFF.

The chain joins TRBV7-8 to TRBJ2-5, with 10 positions matching TRBD1. This CDR3 spans 18 amino acids. Germline CDR1 is SGHVS and CDR2 is FQNEAQ. J lost 0 bases, V lost 5 bases, and 12 bases had no gene match. Here the CDR3 DNA reads TGTGCCAGCAGCCCGAATGTTCCGGGACAGGGGTACCAAGAGACCCAGTACTTC. It yields the protein CASSPNVPGQGYQETQYF.

The CDR3 protein is CASSFPGSIYNEQFF. The DNA for the CDR3 is TGTGCCAGCAGCTTTCCCGGGAGTATCTACAATGAGCAGTTCTTC. J is TRBJ2-1 and V is TRBV7-2, with TRBD2 as a possible D gene (6 bases). The CDR3 is 15 amino acids. Germline V gene lookup returns CDR1 SGHTA and CDR2 FQGNSA. V lost 3 bases and J 3 bases, leaving 12 bases between the germline ends.

In DNA, the CDR3 is TGCAGCGTTGTGGTGGTCGAGACCCAGTACTTC. The encoded protein is CSVVVVETQYF. The V and J genes are TRBV29-1 and TRBJ2-5; D gene ambiguous. The germline gives CDR1 SQVTM, CDR2 ANQGSEA. CDR3 length: 11 residues. Deletions cut 4 bases from V and 5 bases from J, with 8 bases between.